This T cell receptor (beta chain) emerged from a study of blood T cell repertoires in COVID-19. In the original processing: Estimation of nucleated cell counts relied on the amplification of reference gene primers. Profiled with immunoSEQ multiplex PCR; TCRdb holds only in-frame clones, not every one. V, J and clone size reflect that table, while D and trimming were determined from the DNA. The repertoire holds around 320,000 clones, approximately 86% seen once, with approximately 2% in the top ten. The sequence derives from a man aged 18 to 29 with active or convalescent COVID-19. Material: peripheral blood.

CDR3 DNA: TGTGCCAGCAGTGAAGAGGAGCGGATACGGACCTTTGACATTCAGTACTTC. Its protein is CASSEEERIRTFDIQYF. V is TRBV6-1 and J is TRBJ2-4; possibly TRBD2 for D (5 bases). The CDR3 has 17 amino acids. V lost 1 base and J 8 bases, leaving 21 bases between the germline ends. CDR1 and CDR2 (germline): MNHNS, SASEGT.